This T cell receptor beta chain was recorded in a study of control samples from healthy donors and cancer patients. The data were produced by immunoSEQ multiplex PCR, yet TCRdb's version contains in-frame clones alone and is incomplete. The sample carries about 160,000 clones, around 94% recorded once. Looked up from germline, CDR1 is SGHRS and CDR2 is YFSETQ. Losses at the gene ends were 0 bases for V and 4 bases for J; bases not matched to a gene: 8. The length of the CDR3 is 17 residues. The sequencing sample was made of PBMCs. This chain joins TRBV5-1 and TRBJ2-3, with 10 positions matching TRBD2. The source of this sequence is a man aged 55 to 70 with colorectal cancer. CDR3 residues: CASSLAASGGASDTQYF. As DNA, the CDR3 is TGCGCCAGCAGCTTGGCAGCGAGCGGGGGGGCTTCAGATACGCAGTATTTT.